This TCR beta chain was recovered during a study of blood T cell repertoires in COVID-19. Turning to the study itself: COVID-19 samples collected from the United States, Italy and Spain covered acute and convalescent phases.

In the authors' workflow: Nucleated cell number was recorded as an estimate derived from reference gene primer amplification. Sequenced by immunoSEQ multiplex PCR; TCRdb stores in-frame clones only, minus some. The DNA gave D and trimming, while V, J and clone size come from that table. Of 150,000 to 200,000 clones detected, approximately 80% appear once; the ten largest clones hold about 12%. Cohort 3 donors counted as recovered after two negative PCRs, clearance, or resolved symptoms. This clone was seen a single time. Trimming cost V 6 bases and J 2 bases; bases outside gene matches: 14. The germline gives CDR1 LGHDT, CDR2 YNNKEL (reference sequence). The length of the CDR3 is 17 residues.

The sequence derives from a middle-aged man who had recovered from COVID-19. The chain recombines TRBV3-1 (or the pseudogene TRBV3-2) with TRBJ2-5; 8 bases match TRBD2. Specimen: PBMCs or T cells enriched from blood (not recorded which). The CDR3 here is CASSRSTSAYVQETQYF. CDR3 in DNA: TGTGCCAGCAGTAGATCGACTAGCGCGTATGTACAAGAGACCCAGTACTTC.